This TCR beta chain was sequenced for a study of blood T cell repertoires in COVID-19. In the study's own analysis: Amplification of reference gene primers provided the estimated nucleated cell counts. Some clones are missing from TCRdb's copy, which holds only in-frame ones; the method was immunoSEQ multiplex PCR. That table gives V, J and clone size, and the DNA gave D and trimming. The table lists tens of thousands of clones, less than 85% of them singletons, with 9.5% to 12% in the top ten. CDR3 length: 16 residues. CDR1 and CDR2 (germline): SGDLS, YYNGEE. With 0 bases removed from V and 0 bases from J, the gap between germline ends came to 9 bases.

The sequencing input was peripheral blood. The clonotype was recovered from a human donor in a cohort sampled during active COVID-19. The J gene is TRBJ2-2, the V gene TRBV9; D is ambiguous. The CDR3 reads CASSVDVNSNTGELFF. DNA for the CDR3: TGTGCCAGCAGCGTAGACGTAAACTCGAACACCGGGGAGCTGTTTTTT.